These 28 T cell receptor beta chains came from one sample sequenced in a study of blood T cell repertoires in COVID-19. Profiled with immunoSEQ multiplex PCR; TCRdb holds only in-frame clones, not every one. Counted here are fewer than 700,000 clones, roughly nine tenths occurring once; the ten biggest clones make up 7.5% to 9.5%. The sequenced material came from peripheral blood. These receptors originate from a woman between 50 and 59 years old with COVID-19, enrolled during active disease.

V and J are TRBV21-1 and TRBJ2-7; the table gives TRBD2 as D, unverified against the DNA. TRBV21-1 is a pseudogene. The length of the CDR3 is 12 residues. The CDR3 sequence is CASSRYSYEQYF. The CDR3 DNA sequence: TGTGCCAGCAGTCGTTACTCCTACGAGCAGTACTTC.

The table lists this clone with a few counts. The genes are TRBV5-6 and TRBJ1-1; 7 positions agree with TRBD1. CDR3 length: 17 residues. Trimming at V came to 4 bases and at J to 7 bases, leaving 19 bases not matched to a gene. The germline CDR1 and CDR2 sequences are SGHDT and YYEEEE. In nucleotides, the CDR3 is TGTGCCAGCAGCCTACCAGGGGGTGTCAGGGCCGAGGATGAAGCTTTCTTT. Translated: CASSLPGGVRAEDEAFF.

The chain is built from TRBV2 and TRBJ1-3; 8 nucleotides agree with TRBD1. V was clipped by 3 bases and J by 0 bases; unmatched bases: 4. This CDR3 contains 16 residues. Germline loops: CDR1 SNHLY, CDR2 FYNNEI. CDR3 nucleotides: TGTGCCAGCAGTGAGTTGGGACAGGCCTCTGGAAACACCATATATTTT. Translation gives CASSELGQASGNTIYF. Full variable domain (rest looked up from reference TRBV2 and TRBJ1-3): EPEVTQTPSHQVTQMGQEVILRCVPISNHLYFYWYRQILGQKVEFLVSFYNNEISEKSEIFDDQFSVERPDGSNFTLKIRSTKLEDSAMYFCASSELGQASGNTIYFGEGSWLTVV.

The rearrangement joins TRBV10-3 to TRBJ1-6; D is unresolved. The germline CDR1 and CDR2 sequences are ENHRY and SYGVKD. This CDR3 spans 15 amino acids. V gave up 3 bases and J gave up 7 bases, with 13 bases separating them. The CDR3 sequence is CAISDWEPGNSPLHF. The DNA of the CDR3 is TGTGCCATCAGTGATTGGGAGCCGGGGAATTCACCCCTCCACTTT.

The J gene is TRBJ1-4, the V gene TRBV4-1; D uncertain. Germline CDR1 reads MGHRA; CDR2 reads YSYEKL. The CDR3 is made up of 15 amino acids. Trimming took off 0 bases at V and 7 bases at J, with 12 bases between the two ends. CDR3 protein: CASSQDRGFGEKLFF. The CDR3 DNA follows: TGCGCCAGCAGCCAAGATCGAGGGTTCGGTGAAAAACTGTTTTTT.

The rearrangement uses TRBV29-1 and TRBJ1-4; no clear D. CDR1 and CDR2 (germline): SQVTM, ANQGSEA. This CDR3 contains 13 residues. V dropped 4 bases and J dropped 0 bases, with 6 bases sitting between them. The CDR3 reads CSVVFSTNEKLFF. CDR3 DNA sequence: TGCAGCGTTGTTTTCTCAACTAATGAAAAACTGTTTTTT.

This sequence joins TRBV6-6 and TRBJ1-2; D not certain. Looked up from germline, CDR1 is MNHNY and CDR2 is SVGAGI (reference sequence). This CDR3 comprises 11 residues. V was trimmed by 5 bases and J by 5 bases, leaving 6 bases between them. In DNA, the CDR3 is TGTGCCAGCAGTCGCGTATATGGCTACACCTTC. Translated, it gives CASSRVYGYTF.

The genes are TRBV19 and TRBJ2-7; no reliable D call. V lost 5 bases and J lost 7, with 15 bases in between. Germline loops: CDR1 LNHDA, CDR2 SQIVND (reference sequence). The length of the CDR3 is 13 residues. CDR3 nucleotide sequence: TGTGCCAGTAGTCTGAGTCCAGGTGAGGAGCAGTACTTC. This gives the protein CASSLSPGEEQYF.

This chain's CDR3 is CASSDRTSGVLKQYF. CDR3 sequence (DNA): TGTGCCAGCAGCGACCGGACTAGCGGGGTTCTCAAGCAGTACTTC. V gene TRBV7-9 combines with J gene TRBJ2-7, with TRBD2 identical over 12 bases. CDR1 and CDR2 from the germline V gene are SEHNR and FQNEAQ (reference sequence). The CDR3 consists of 15 residues. Losses at the gene ends were 5 bases for V and 8 bases for J; bases not matched to a gene: 10.

This clone was detected once. The chain combines TRBV27 with TRBJ1-5, with unresolved D. The CDR3 is made up of 13 amino acids. V was cut by 5 bases and J by 0 bases, with 5 bases left in between. The germline gives CDR1 MNHEY, CDR2 SMNVEV (reference sequence). The DNA for the CDR3 is TGTGCCAGCAGTCCGTTTAGCAATCAGCCCCAGCATTTT. Protein product: CASSPFSNQPQHF.

V is TRBV4-1 and J is TRBJ2-7; 7 bases match TRBD1. The CDR3 loop spans 15 amino acids. Germline V CDR1 and CDR2: MGHRA, YSYEKL. V dropped 5 bases and J dropped 0; count of bases not matched to a gene: 7. This chain's CDR3 is CASSTRDSSSYEQYF. The CDR3 nucleotides read TGCGCCAGCAGCACCCGGGACAGCAGCTCCTACGAGCAGTACTTC.

The chain employs TRBV5-1 and TRBJ2-7; maybe TRBD1 (6 bases). CDR3 length: 15 residues. V lost 2 bases, J lost 3 bases, and 15 bases lay in between. Germline V CDR1 and CDR2: SGHRS, YFSETQ. This CDR3 reads CASSFGQTNLYEQYF. The CDR3 bases are TGCGCCAGCAGCTTCGGACAGACCAACCTCTACGAGCAGTACTTC.

This rearrangement joins TRBV2 to TRBJ1-6, with 8 bases aligning to TRBD1. The CDR3 contains 16 residues. The trim removed 2 bases at V and 8 bases at J, leaving 8 bases unmatched. Germline values: CDR1 SNHLY, CDR2 FYNNEI. The CDR3: CASSERSAGGDSPLHF. CDR3 coding DNA: TGTGCCAGCAGTGAACGGTCGGCAGGGGGCGATTCACCCCTCCACTTT.

The V call is TRBV27, the J call TRBJ2-2; D perhaps matches TRBD1 (5 bases). The V end lost 5 bases, the J end lost 5 bases, and 21 bases lay between the germline ends. Germline lookup yields CDR1 MNHEY and CDR2 SMNVEV (reference sequence). The CDR3 covers 17 residues. In DNA form, the CDR3 reads TGTGCCAGCAGTCCTTTCCTCGGCAGGGTTGGTACCGGGGAGCTGTTTTTT. Its translation is CASSPFLGRVGTGELFF.

This chain connects TRBV5-1 to TRBJ1-6; tentatively, D is TRBD1 (6 bases). CDR1 and CDR2 from the germline V gene are SGHRS and YFSETQ. The CDR3 extends over 15 amino acids. With 3 bases removed from V and 8 bases from J, the gap between germline ends came to 15 bases. The CDR3 DNA is TGCGCCAGCAGCTCCCTGAGTGCAGGGGATTCACCCCTCCACTTT. This codes for CASSSLSAGDSPLHF.

The chain links TRBV21-1 to TRBJ2-2; the D call of TRBD1 is as the table states it, not checked on the DNA. TRBV21-1 is marked as a pseudogene. This CDR3 has 15 residues. As DNA, the CDR3 is TGTGCCAGCAGCACCCCGGGTAGGGGTCCCGGGGAGCTGTTTTTT. Translation gives CASSTPGRGPGELFF.

This sequence joins TRBV19 and TRBJ1-1; a possible D gene is TRBD1 (5 bases). The CDR3 has 14 residues. Trimming removed 5 bases from V and 0 bases from J, with 10 bases in between. Germline V lookup: CDR1 LNHDA, CDR2 SQIVND (reference sequence). The CDR3 protein is CASSQGRLNTEAFF. The CDR3 DNA sequence: TGTGCCAGTAGTCAGGGCAGACTGAACACTGAAGCTTTCTTT.

In nucleotides, the CDR3 is TGTGCCAGCAGCCCCACACAGGGGGGAAATCAGCCCCAGCATTTT. Translation: CASSPTQGGNQPQHF. This chain joins TRBV3-1 (or the pseudogene TRBV3-2) and TRBJ1-5, with 8 bases fitting TRBD1. Germline assignment: CDR1 LGHDT and CDR2 YNNKEL (reference sequence). This CDR3 has 15 amino acids. V lost 4 bases and J lost 4; bases outside the gene matches: 6.

The V call is TRBV7-9, the J call TRBJ2-1, with 10 bases identical to TRBD2. The junction had 8 bases not matched to a gene; V was cut back by 0 bases and J by 9 bases. Germline V lookup: CDR1 SEHNR, CDR2 FQNEAQ (reference sequence). This CDR3 spans 16 amino acids. The CDR3 is CASSLAGSGGAGEQFF. CDR3 nucleotide sequence: TGTGCCAGCAGCTTAGCGGGCAGCGGGGGGGCCGGTGAGCAGTTCTTC.

The chain is built from TRBV6-5 and TRBJ2-7, with 10 positions matching TRBD2. The CDR3 has 14 amino acids. J lost 3 bases, V lost 6 bases, and 5 bases had no gene match. Germline assignment: CDR1 MNHEY and CDR2 SVGAGI. The CDR3 protein is CASSPTSGIYEQYF. The CDR3 DNA is TGTGCCAGCAGCCCAACTAGCGGGATCTACGAGCAGTACTTC.

The chain joins TRBV9 to TRBJ2-1; 7 bases are shared with TRBD1. From germline, CDR1 is SGDLS and CDR2 YYNGEE. CDR3 length: 18 amino acids. With V trimmed by 3 bases and J by 4 bases, 16 bases remained unmatched. CDR3: CASSGSPSTGWGYNEQFF. In nucleotides, the CDR3 is TGTGCCAGCAGCGGATCGCCCTCGACAGGGTGGGGATACAATGAGCAGTTCTTC.

The chain carries TRBV5-4 and TRBJ1-6; weak D call: TRBD1 (5 bases). This CDR3 contains 15 residues. The germline V gene has CDR1 SGHNT and CDR2 YYREEE (reference sequence). The V end lost 3 bases, the J end lost 6 bases, and 13 bases lay between the germline ends. CDR3 bases: TGTGCCAGCAGCTCTGCCGCAGGGTCTAATTCACCCCTCCACTTT. This gives the protein CASSSAAGSNSPLHF.

This chain uses TRBV2 with TRBJ1-1; 7 bases fit TRBD1. CDR3 size: 15 residues. From germline, CDR1 is SNHLY and CDR2 FYNNEI. V lost 5 bases to trimming and J lost 2 bases; unmatched junction nucleotides: 8. CDR3 loop: CASSHRDSFNTEAFF. CDR3 nucleotide sequence: TGTGCCAGCAGTCACAGGGACAGTTTTAACACTGAAGCTTTCTTT.

The chain joins TRBV5-1 to TRBJ1-2; D unresolved. The CDR3 consists of 13 residues. Germline CDR1 reads SGHRS; CDR2 reads YFSETQ. Trimming took 0 bases from V and 5 from J, leaving 8 bases between them. CDR3 amino acids: CASSLAGEYGYTF. The CDR3 DNA sequence: TGCGCCAGCAGCTTGGCCGGGGAATATGGCTACACCTTC.

The chain carries TRBV27 and TRBJ1-2, with TRBD1 matching over 8 bases. Per germline, CDR1 MNHEY and CDR2 SMNVEV (reference sequence). The CDR3 loop spans 14 amino acids. Trimming took 2 bases from V and 8 from J; bases not matched to a gene: 7. CDR3 in amino acids: CASSLVPRGLGYTF. The CDR3 region has the DNA TGTGCCAGCAGTTTAGTTCCCAGGGGGCTGGGCTACACCTTC.

The genes are TRBV10-3 and TRBJ1-2; 10 positions agree with TRBD1. V shed 4 bases, J shed 3 bases, and the junction held 2 bases outside the gene matches. Germline V gene sequence: CDR1 ENHRY, CDR2 SYGVKD. This CDR3 contains 14 residues. Here the CDR3 DNA reads TGTGCCATCAGTGGGGACAGGGGCGACTATGGCTACACCTTC. It specifies CAISGDRGDYGYTF.

This sequence joins TRBV5-1 and TRBJ2-7; maybe TRBD1 (6 bases). Germline loops: CDR1 SGHRS, CDR2 YFSETQ. Deletions cut 0 bases from V and 3 bases from J, with 13 bases between. The CDR3 sequence is 15 residues long. The CDR3 protein is CASSLDGTSLYEQYF. In DNA form, the CDR3 reads TGCGCCAGCAGCTTGGACGGGACAAGTCTCTACGAGCAGTACTTC.

CDR3 DNA sequence: TGTGCCACCAGCAGAGAAGGAGATAAGCCCCAGCATTTT. Its protein product is CATSREGDKPQHF. The V gene is TRBV15, the J gene TRBJ1-5, with D unresolved. CDR3 length: 13 amino acids. Trimming stripped 0 bases from V and 8 bases from J, with 8 bases between. The germline V gene encodes CDR1 LNHNV and CDR2 YYDKDF (reference sequence).